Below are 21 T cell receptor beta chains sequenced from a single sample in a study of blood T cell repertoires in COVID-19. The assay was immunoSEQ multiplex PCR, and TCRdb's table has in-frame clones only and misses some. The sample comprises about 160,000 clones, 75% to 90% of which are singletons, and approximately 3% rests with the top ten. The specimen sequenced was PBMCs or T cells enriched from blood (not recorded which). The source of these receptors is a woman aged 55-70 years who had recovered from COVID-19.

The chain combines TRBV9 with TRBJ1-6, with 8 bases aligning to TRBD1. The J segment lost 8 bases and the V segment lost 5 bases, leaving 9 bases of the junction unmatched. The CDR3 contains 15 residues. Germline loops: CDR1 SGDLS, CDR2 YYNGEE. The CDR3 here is CASSPFQGADSPLHF. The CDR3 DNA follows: TGTGCCAGCAGTCCATTCCAGGGGGCCGATTCACCCCTCCACTTT. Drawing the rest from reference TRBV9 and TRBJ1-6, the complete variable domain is DSGVTQTPKHLITATGQRVTLRCSPRSGDLSVYWYQQSLDQGLQFLIQYYNGEERAKGNILERFSAQQFPDLHSELNLSSLELGDSALYFCASSPFQGADSPLHFGNGTRLTVT.

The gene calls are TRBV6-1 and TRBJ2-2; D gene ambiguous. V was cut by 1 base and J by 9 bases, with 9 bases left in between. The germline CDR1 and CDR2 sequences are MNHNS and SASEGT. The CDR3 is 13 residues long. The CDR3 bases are TGTGCCAGCAGTGAAGTATTGAGCCGGGAGCTGTTTTTT. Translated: CASSEVLSRELFF.

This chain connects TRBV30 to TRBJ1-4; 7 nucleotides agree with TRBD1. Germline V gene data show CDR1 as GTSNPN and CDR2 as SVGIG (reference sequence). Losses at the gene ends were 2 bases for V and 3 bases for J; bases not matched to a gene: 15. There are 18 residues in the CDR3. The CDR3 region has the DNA TGTGCCTGGAGTAGATTCGTCGGCAGGGGGTACCCTAATGAAAAACTGTTTTTT. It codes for CAWSRFVGRGYPNEKLFF.

CDR3 bases: TGTGCCACCAAGCCGGCGAGGGTAACCGGGGAGCTGTTTTTT. Amino acids: CATKPARVTGELFF. The chain joins TRBV24-1 to TRBJ2-2, with D perhaps matching TRBD2 (5 bases). The V and J ends lost 8 bases and 5 bases respectively, with 14 bases between them. Germline loops: CDR1 KGHDR, CDR2 SFDVKD. The CDR3 is 14 residues long.

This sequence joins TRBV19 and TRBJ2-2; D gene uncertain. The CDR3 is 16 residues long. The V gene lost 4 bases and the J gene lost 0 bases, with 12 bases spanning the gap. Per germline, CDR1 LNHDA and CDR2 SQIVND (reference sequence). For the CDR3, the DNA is TGTGCCAGTAGTACACTCTCCACTTCGAACACCGGGGAGCTGTTTTTT. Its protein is CASSTLSTSNTGELFF.

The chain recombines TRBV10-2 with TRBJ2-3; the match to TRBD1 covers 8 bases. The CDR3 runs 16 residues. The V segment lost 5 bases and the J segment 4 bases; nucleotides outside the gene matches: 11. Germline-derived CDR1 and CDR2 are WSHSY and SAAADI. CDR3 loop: CASSLTGGAQADTQYF. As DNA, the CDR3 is TGCGCCAGCAGTCTAACAGGGGGTGCCCAGGCAGATACGCAGTATTTT.

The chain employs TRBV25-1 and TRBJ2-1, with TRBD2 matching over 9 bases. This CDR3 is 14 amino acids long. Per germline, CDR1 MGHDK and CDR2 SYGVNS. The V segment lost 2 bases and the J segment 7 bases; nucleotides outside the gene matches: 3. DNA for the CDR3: TGTGCCAGCAGTGAACTAGCGGGGAGTAATGAGCAGTTCTTC. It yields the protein CASSELAGSNEQFF.

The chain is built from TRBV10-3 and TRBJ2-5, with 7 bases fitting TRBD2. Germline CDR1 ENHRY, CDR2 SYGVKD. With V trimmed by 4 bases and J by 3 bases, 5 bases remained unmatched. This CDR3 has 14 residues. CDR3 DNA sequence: TGTGCCATCAGTGGAAAGGCGGGGGAAGAGACCCAGTACTTC. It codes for CAISGKAGEETQYF.

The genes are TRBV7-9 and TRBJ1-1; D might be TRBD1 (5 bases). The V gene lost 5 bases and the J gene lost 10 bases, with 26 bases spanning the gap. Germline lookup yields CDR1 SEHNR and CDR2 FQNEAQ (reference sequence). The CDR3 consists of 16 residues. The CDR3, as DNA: TGTGCCAGCAGCCCCCCCCTGGGGGGAATTAGTCCTGTAGCTTTCTTT. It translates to CASSPPLGGISPVAFF.

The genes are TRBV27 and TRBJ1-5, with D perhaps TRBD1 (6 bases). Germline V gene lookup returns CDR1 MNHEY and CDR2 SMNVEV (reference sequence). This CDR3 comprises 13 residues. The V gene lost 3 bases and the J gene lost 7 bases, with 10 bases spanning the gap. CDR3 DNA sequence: TGTGCCAGCAGTTTCAGGGGAAGCCAGCCCCAGCATTTT. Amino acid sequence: CASSFRGSQPQHF.

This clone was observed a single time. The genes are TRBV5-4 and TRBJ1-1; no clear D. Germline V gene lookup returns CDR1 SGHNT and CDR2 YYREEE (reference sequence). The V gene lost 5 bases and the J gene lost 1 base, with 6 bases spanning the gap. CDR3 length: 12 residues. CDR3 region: CASRGGNTEAFF. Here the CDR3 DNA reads TGTGCCAGCAGAGGCGGGAACACTGAAGCTTTCTTT.

The CDR3 region has the DNA TGTGCCAGTTTGCCTCGACAGGGGGAGACCTCGGGAATTGGCTACACCTTC. Protein: CASLPRQGETSGIGYTF. The V gene is TRBV27, the J gene TRBJ1-2; TRBD1 agrees at 9 bases. J gave up 7 bases and V 9 bases, and 21 bases lay outside the gene matches. The CDR3 is 17 residues long. CDR1 and CDR2 (germline): MNHEY, SMNVEV (reference sequence).

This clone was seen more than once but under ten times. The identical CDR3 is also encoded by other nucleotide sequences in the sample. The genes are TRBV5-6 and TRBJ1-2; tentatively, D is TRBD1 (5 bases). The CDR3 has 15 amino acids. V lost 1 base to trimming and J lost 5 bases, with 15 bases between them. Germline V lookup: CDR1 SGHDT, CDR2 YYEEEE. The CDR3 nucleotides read TGTGCCAGCAGCTTGCTCCAGGGCCAAAGTTATGGCTACACCTTC. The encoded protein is CASSLLQGQSYGYTF.

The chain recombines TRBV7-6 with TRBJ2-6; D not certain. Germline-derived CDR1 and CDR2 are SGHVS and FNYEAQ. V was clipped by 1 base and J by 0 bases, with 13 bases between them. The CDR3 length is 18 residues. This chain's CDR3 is CASSLGPAASSGANVLTF. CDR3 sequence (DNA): TGTGCCAGCAGCTTAGGGCCCGCAGCGAGCTCTGGGGCCAACGTCCTGACTTTC.

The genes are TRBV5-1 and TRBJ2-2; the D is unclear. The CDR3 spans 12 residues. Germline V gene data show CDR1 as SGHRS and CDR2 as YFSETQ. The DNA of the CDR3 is TGCCCTATAGCTCGGAACACCGGGGAGCTGTTTTTT. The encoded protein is CPIARNTGELFF.

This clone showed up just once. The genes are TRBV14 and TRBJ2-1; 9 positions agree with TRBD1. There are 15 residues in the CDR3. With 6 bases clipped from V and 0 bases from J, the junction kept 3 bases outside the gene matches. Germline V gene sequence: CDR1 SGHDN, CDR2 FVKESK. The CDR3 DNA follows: TGTGCCAGCAGTGGACAGGGGAGCTCCTACAATGAGCAGTTCTTC. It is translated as CASSGQGSSYNEQFF.

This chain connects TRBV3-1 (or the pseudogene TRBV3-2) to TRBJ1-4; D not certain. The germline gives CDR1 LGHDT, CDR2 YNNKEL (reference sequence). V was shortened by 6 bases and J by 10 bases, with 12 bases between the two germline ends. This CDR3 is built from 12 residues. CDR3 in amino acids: CASRTRGGKLFF. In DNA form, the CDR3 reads TGTGCCAGCAGGACCAGAGGAGGAAAACTGTTTTTT.

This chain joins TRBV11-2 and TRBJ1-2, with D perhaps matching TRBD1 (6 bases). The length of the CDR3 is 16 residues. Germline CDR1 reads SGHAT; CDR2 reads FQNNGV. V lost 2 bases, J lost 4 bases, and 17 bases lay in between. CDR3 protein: CASSLFQSGRGYGYTF. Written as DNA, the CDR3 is TGTGCCAGCAGCTTATTTCAATCGGGCAGGGGCTATGGCTACACCTTC.

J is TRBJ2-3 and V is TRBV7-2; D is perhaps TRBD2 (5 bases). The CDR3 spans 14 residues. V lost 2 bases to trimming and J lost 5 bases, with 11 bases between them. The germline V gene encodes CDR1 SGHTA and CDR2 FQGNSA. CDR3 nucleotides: TGTGCCAGCAGCTTATCCGGGGTGGAAGATACGCAGTATTTT. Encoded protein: CASSLSGVEDTQYF. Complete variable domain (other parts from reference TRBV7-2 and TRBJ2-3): GAGVSQSPSNKVTEKGKDVELRCDPISGHTALYWYRQSLGQGLEFLIYFQGNSAPDKSGLPSDRFSAERTGGSVSTLTIQRTQQEDSAVYLCASSLSGVEDTQYFGPGTRLTVL.

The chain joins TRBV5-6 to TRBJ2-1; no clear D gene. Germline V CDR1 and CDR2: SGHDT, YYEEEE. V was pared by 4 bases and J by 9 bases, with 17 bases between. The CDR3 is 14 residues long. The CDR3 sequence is CASSPLDTPFEQFF. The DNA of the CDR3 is TGTGCCAGCAGCCCATTAGATACTCCCTTTGAGCAGTTCTTC.

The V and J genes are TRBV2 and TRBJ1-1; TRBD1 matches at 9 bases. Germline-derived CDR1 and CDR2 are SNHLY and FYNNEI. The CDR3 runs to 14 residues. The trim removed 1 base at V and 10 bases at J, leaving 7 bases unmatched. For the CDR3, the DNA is TGTGCCAGCAGTGAAGTAGGGACAGGGAGGGTAGCTTTCTTT. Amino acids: CASSEVGTGRVAFF.